The 12 T cell receptor beta chains listed next were all sequenced from one sample in a study of blood T cell repertoires in COVID-19. The assay was immunoSEQ multiplex PCR, and TCRdb's table has in-frame clones only and misses some. The sample has over 100,000 clones, roughly 84% seen once. Sequences were obtained from peripheral blood. The receptors stem from an elderly woman with active or convalescent COVID-19.

V usage is TRBV5-1 and J usage is TRBJ1-2; D call uncertain. Germline CDR1 reads SGHRS; CDR2 reads YFSETQ. Trimming cost V 2 bases and J 6 bases, with 8 bases left between them. The CDR3 sequence is 12 residues long. CDR3 coding DNA: TGCGCCAGCAGCTTACAGCTAAATGGCTACACCTTC. Translated, it gives CASSLQLNGYTF.

The table lists this clone with a count of one. The CDR3 region has the DNA TGTGCCAGTAGTATCGCAGCGGGAGTTAAGACCGGGGAGCTGTTTTTT. It translates to CASSIAAGVKTGELFF. The chain has TRBV19 and TRBJ2-2; 8 nucleotides align to TRBD2. This CDR3 is built from 16 residues. With 3 bases clipped from V and 5 bases from J, the junction kept 8 bases outside the gene matches. Per germline, CDR1 LNHDA and CDR2 SQIVND (reference sequence).

The genes are TRBV12-3 or TRBV12-4 and TRBJ2-7; D is undetermined. This CDR3 spans 12 amino acids. Between the trimmed V and J ends, which lost 4 bases and 6 bases, there was a span of 10 bases. In nucleotides, the CDR3 is TGTGCCAGCAGTTCCCGGGTAGCCGAGCAGTACTTC. This translates into CASSSRVAEQYF.

This clone showed up just once. This chain uses TRBV7-3 with TRBJ2-3; 9 bases align to TRBD2. This CDR3 region has 16 residues. V shed 2 bases, J shed 2 bases, and the junction held 5 bases outside the gene matches. CDR1 is SGHTA and CDR2 is FQGTGA in the germline V gene. The CDR3 nucleotides are TGTGCCAGCAGCTTAGTACTAGCGGGTGACACAGATACGCAGTATTTT. Its translation: CASSLVLAGDTDTQYF.

This chain joins TRBV28 and TRBJ2-3; 11 bases line up with TRBD2. Germline loops: CDR1 MDHEN, CDR2 SYDVKM. Germline trimming cut 5 bases from V and 8 bases from J; bases unmatched to any gene: 9. CDR3 length: 15 amino acids. CDR3 amino acids: CASSLTSGSAGTQYF. The CDR3 nucleotides are TGTGCCAGCAGTCTTACTAGCGGGAGCGCGGGTACGCAGTATTTT.

The chain is built from TRBV5-5 and TRBJ1-1; no reliable D call. Germline V gene sequence: CDR1 SGHKS, CDR2 YYEKEE (reference sequence). The CDR3 is 14 amino acids. V was clipped by 0 bases and J by 1 base, with 7 bases between them. The CDR3 is CASSLDQANTEAFF. DNA of the CDR3: TGTGCCAGCAGCTTGGATCAGGCGAACACTGAAGCTTTCTTT.

V gene TRBV19 combines with J gene TRBJ2-3, with D possibly matching TRBD2 (6 bases). This CDR3 is 13 amino acids long. Trimming took 5 bases from V and 4 from J, leaving 10 bases between them. Germline loops: CDR1 LNHDA, CDR2 SQIVND (reference sequence). The CDR3 sequence: CASSEGEADTQYF. The CDR3 DNA is TGTGCCAGTAGTGAAGGGGAGGCAGATACGCAGTATTTT.

This clone was detected once. The chain employs TRBV28 and TRBJ1-1, with 9 positions matching TRBD1. V dropped 6 bases and J dropped 1; count of bases not matched to a gene: 18. Germline lookup yields CDR1 MDHEN and CDR2 SYDVKM. The CDR3 extends over 19 amino acids. This CDR3 is CASRFKGWDRVRPNTEAFF. As DNA, the CDR3 is TGTGCCAGCAGATTTAAAGGGTGGGACAGGGTTAGACCGAACACTGAAGCTTTCTTT.

The chain uses TRBV5-1 and TRBJ1-3, with TRBD1 identical over 7 bases. V lost 1 base, J lost 3 bases, and 4 bases stayed unmatched. The germline V gene encodes CDR1 SGHRS and CDR2 YFSETQ. This CDR3 has 15 amino acids. CDR3 DNA sequence: TGCGCCAGCAGCTTGACAGGGGATCGTGGAAACACCATATATTTT. Translation gives CASSLTGDRGNTIYF. Drawing the rest from reference TRBV5-1 and TRBJ1-3, the complete variable domain is KAGVTQTPRYLIKTRGQQVTLSCSPISGHRSVSWYQQTPGQGLQFLFEYFSETQRNKGNFPGRFSGRQFSNSRSEMNVSTLELGDSALYLCASSLTGDRGNTIYFGEGSWLTVV.

The chain is built from TRBV3-1 (or the pseudogene TRBV3-2) and TRBJ2-1; D perhaps matches TRBD1 (5 bases). The CDR3 spans 11 residues. Trimming pared 8 bases from V and 11 bases from J, leaving 13 bases between. Germline lookup yields CDR1 LGHDT and CDR2 YNNKEL (reference sequence). CDR3 loop: CASARRGKQFF. The CDR3 DNA reads as TGTGCCAGCGCCAGAAGGGGAAAGCAGTTCTTC.

The chain couples TRBV14 to TRBJ2-7; 11 nucleotides align to TRBD2. The ends lost 4 bases at V and 7 bases at J; junction bases unmatched: 15. The CDR3 covers 17 residues. Looked up from germline, CDR1 is SGHDN and CDR2 is FVKESK. The CDR3 DNA is TGTGCCAGCAGCCTCGGGACTAGCGGAAGCCCCAGCGGGGAGCAGTACTTC. Translation: CASSLGTSGSPSGEQYF.

This clone was recorded a few times. V gene TRBV21-1 combines with J gene TRBJ2-6; TRBD2, the D gene given by the table, was not confirmed from the DNA. TRBV21-1 is a listed pseudogene. The CDR3 is 13 amino acids. The CDR3 loop is CAQGASGANVLTF. For the CDR3, the DNA is TGTGCGCAAGGAGCCTCTGGGGCCAACGTCCTGACTTTC.